The clone carrying this TCR beta chain appeared once. Antigen specificity is unknown. The data belong to a study of radiotherapy plus CTLA-4 blockade in lung cancer. General study points: The best prediction of response reportedly came from early blood T cell clone dynamics, with interferon-beta. TCR clones from tumors expanded in blood after radiotherapy plus ipilimumab.

Using immunoSEQ multiplex PCR, the repertoire was profiled, and TCRdb retains in-frame clones only, with some absent. The table shows some 110,000 clones, with about 87% occurring only once. The germline gives CDR1 MDHEN, CDR2 SYDVKM. This CDR3 is 15 amino acids long. V was shortened by 2 bases and J by 3 bases, with 10 bases between the two germline ends. Patients with chemo-refractory metastatic non-small-cell lung cancer received focal radiation plus CTLA-4 blockade with ipilimumab. The origin of this receptor is a human donor with non-small cell lung cancer that progressed on radiotherapy plus ipilimumab. V gene TRBV28 combines with J gene TRBJ1-4; the D gene is possibly TRBD1 (5 bases). Sample: peripheral blood, taken from a patient treated with radiotherapy plus ipilimumab. The CDR3 sequence: CASSLGGAANEKLFF. The CDR3 DNA reads TGTGCCAGCAGTTTAGGAGGGGCTGCTAATGAAAAACTGTTTTTT.